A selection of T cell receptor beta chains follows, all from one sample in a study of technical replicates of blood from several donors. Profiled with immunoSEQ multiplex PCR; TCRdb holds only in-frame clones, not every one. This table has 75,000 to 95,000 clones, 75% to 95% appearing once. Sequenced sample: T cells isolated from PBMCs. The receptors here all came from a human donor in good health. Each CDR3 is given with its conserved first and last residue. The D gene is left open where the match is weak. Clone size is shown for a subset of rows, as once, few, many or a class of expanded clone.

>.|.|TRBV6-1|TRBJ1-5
TGTGCCAGCAGTGAACAGGGATTCACCAATCAGCCCCAGCATTTT
CASSEQGFTNQPQHF
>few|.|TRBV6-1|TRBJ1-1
TGTGCCAGCAGTCACGGGACAAGGAACACTGAAGCTTTCTTT
CASSHGTRNTEAFF
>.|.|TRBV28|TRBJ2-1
TGTGCCAGCACCTTTAACCGGCTAGCCTACAATGAGCAGTTCTTC
CASTFNRLAYNEQFF
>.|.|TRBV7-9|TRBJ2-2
TGTGCCAGCAGCTTAGGGACACCGAACACCGGGGAGCTGTTTTTT
CASSLGTPNTGELFF
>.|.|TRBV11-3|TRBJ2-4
TGTGCCAGCAGCATTAGGGAGGCCAAAAACATTCAGTACTTC
CASSIREAKNIQYF
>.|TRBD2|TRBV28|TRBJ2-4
TGTGCCAGCAGTCAGGTCCTAGCGGGAGGGCCCGGTGTAACCAAAAACATTCAGTACTTC
CASSQVLAGGPGVTKNIQYF
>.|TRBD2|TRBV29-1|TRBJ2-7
TGCAGCGTTGGTCTAGCGGGAGTCTACGAGCAGTACTTC
CSVGLAGVYEQYF
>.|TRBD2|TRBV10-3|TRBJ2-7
TGTGCCATCAGTGACCCGGGGGGGGGAAACTACGAGCAGTACTTC
CAISDPGGGNYEQYF
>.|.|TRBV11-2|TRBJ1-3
TGTGCCAGCAGCTTAGGGGCCCGGGGCTCTGGAAACACCATATATTTT
CASSLGARGSGNTIYF
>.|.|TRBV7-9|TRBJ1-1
TGTGCCAGCAGCTTTTCAACTGAAGCTTTCTTT
CASSFSTEAFF
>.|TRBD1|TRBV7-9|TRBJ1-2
TGTGCCAGCAGCTTAATGGGAGCGGGACAGGGCGGTGGCTACACCTTC
CASSLMGAGQGGGYTF
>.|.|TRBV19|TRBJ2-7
TGTGCCAGTAGTTATGCGGGGATCGGCTACGAGCAGTACTTC
CASSYAGIGYEQYF
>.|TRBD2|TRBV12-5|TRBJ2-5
TGTGCTAGTGGTTTCATGGGACTAGCGGGGCAAGAGACCCAGTACTTC
CASGFMGLAGQETQYF
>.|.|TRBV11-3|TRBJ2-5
TGTGCCAGCAGCTTAGATGGGGCAGGGGGAGGAGAGACCCAGTACTTC
CASSLDGAGGGETQYF
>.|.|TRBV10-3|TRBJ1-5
TGTGCCATCAGTACAGAGCTTAGCAATCAGCCCCAGCATTTT
CAISTELSNQPQHF
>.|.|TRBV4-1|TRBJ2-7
TGCGCCAGCAGCCAAGGTCACGTACCCCGGGTTGGGAGCTCCTACGAGCAGTACTTC
CASSQGHVPRVGSSYEQYF
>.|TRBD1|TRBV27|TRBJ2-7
TGTGCCAGCAGTCCGACAGGGAATGGTTACGAGCAGTACTTC
CASSPTGNGYEQYF
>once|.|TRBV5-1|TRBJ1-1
TGCGCCAGCAGCTTGGATGGGCTGTCGAACACTGAAGCTTTCTTT
CASSLDGLSNTEAFF
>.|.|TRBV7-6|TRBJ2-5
TGTGCCAGCAGCTTAGTTCTCCGGGGGAGAGGGAAAGAGACCCAGTACTTC
CASSLVLRGRGKETQYF
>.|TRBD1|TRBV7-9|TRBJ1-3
TGTGCCAGCAGACGGGACAGGGTTAGCTCTGGAAACACCATATATTTT
CASRRDRVSSGNTIYF
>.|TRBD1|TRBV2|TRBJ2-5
TGTGCCAGCAGAGTTCGGGCCGGGACAGGGAAAGAGACCCAGTACTTC
CASRVRAGTGKETQYF
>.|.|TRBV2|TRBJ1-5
TGTGCCAGCAGTGAATTGCCAGGTTCGAATCAGCCCCAGCATTTT
CASSELPGSNQPQHF
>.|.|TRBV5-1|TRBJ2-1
TGCGCCAGCAGCTTGAAGGCGGATTTATACAATGAGCAGTTCTTC
CASSLKADLYNEQFF
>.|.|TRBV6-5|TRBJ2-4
TGTGCCAGCAGTTATGGGGACATCCTAGCCAAAAACATTCAGTACTTC
CASSYGDILAKNIQYF
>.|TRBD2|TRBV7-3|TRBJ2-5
TGTGCCAGCAGCTTCGCCCAAGCGGGGATAGGAGAGACCCAGTACTTC
CASSFAQAGIGETQYF
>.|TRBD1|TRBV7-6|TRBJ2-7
TGTGCCAGCAGCCCCCCGGGACAGGGGGCTTCCCACGAGCAGTACTTC
CASSPPGQGASHEQYF
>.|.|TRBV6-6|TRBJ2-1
TGTGCCAGCAGTTACTACACCTACAATGAGCAGTTCTTC
CASSYYTYNEQFF
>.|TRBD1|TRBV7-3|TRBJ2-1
TGTGCCAGCAGCTGGACAGGGGGATCCTACAATGAGCAGTTCTTC
CASSWTGGSYNEQFF
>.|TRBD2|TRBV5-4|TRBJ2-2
TGTGCCAGCAGCTTCCGGGCTAGCGGGAGCCTAGACGGGGAGCTGTTTTTT
CASSFRASGSLDGELFF
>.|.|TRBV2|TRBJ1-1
TGTGCCAGCCGAGGTCTTGGGAGCACTGAAGCTTTCTTT
CASRGLGSTEAFF
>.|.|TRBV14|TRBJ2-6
TGTGCCAGCATGTCCCTCGGTGGGGCCAACGTCCTGACTTTC
CASMSLGGANVLTF
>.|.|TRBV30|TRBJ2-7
TGTGCCTGGAGTCGCGGCTACGAGCAGTACTTC
CAWSRGYEQYF
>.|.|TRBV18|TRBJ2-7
TGTGCCAGCTCACCTGATGAGAGCTCCTACGAGCAGTACTTC
CASSPDESSYEQYF
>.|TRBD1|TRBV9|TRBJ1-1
TGTGCCAGCAGCACTTGGGGGGACAGCAGATCTGGAGCTTTCTTT
CASSTWGDSRSGAFF
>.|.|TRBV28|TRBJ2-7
TGTGCCAGCAGTTTATCGATGGACCCGGGAGCTTACTACGAGCAGTACTTC
CASSLSMDPGAYYEQYF
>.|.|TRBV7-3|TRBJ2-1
TGTGCCAGCAGCGAGGGCGGGGGCCAGTTTTATGAGCAGTTCTTC
CASSEGGGQFYEQFF
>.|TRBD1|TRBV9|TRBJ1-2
TGTGCCAGCAGCGTAGCTTCAGGGGGCGCGGACTATGGCTACACCTTC
CASSVASGGADYGYTF
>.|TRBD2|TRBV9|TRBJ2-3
TGTGCCAGCAGCCCACGGGTTAGCGGGGGTGGAGATACGCAGTATTTT
CASSPRVSGGGDTQYF
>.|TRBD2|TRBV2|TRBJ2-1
TGTGCCAGCAACGGCCAGCGGGGTATCAATGAGCAGTTCTTC
CASNGQRGINEQFF
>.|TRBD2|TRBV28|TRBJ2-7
TGTGCCAGCAGTCTTACTAGCGGGGTAACCTACGAGCAGTACTTC
CASSLTSGVTYEQYF
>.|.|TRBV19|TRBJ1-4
TGTGCCAGTAGTATAGATGGGAGGAAAGGACAACTGTTTTTT
CASSIDGRKGQLFF
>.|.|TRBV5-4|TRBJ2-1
TGTGCCAGCAGCGGCGGACAGTTTGTCTACAATGAGCAGTTCTTC
CASSGGQFVYNEQFF
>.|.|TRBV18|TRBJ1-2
TGTGCCAGCTCACCAAACTTGGGGGGGCCATACCCTCGGTATGGCTACACCTTC
CASSPNLGGPYPRYGYTF
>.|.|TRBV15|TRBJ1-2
TGTGCCACCAGCAGAGACGCAGGGCTCTATGGCTACACCTTC
CATSRDAGLYGYTF
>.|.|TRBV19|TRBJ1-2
TGTGCCAGTAGTACCGTTAGCAGGGGTGTTTTGCCCTCGGGTGGCTACACCTTC
CASSTVSRGVLPSGGYTF
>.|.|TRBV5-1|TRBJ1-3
TGCGCCAGCAGCTTGGAGCCTACCGGAAACACCATATATTTT
CASSLEPTGNTIYF
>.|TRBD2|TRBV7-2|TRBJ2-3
TGTGCCAGCAGCTGGCTAGCGGGAGTCGCAGATACGCAGTATTTT
CASSWLAGVADTQYF
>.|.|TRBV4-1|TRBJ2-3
TGCGCCAGCAGCCAAGGGAGTCCATCCACAGATACGCAGTATTTT
CASSQGSPSTDTQYF
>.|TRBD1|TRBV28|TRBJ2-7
TGTGCCAGCAGTCAATCTACAGGGGGCTACTACGAGCAGTACTTC
CASSQSTGGYYEQYF
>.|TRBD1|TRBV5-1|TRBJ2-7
TGCGCCAGCAGCCGTCGTGGACAGGGGGTGGACGAGCAGTACTTC
CASSRRGQGVDEQYF
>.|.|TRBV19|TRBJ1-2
TGTGCCAGTAGCCCCGGGACTTCGGAATTCACCTTC
CASSPGTSEFTF
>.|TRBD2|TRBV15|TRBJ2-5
TGTGCCACCAGCAGGAGGTCTAGCGGCCAAGAGACCCAGTACTTC
CATSRRSSGQETQYF